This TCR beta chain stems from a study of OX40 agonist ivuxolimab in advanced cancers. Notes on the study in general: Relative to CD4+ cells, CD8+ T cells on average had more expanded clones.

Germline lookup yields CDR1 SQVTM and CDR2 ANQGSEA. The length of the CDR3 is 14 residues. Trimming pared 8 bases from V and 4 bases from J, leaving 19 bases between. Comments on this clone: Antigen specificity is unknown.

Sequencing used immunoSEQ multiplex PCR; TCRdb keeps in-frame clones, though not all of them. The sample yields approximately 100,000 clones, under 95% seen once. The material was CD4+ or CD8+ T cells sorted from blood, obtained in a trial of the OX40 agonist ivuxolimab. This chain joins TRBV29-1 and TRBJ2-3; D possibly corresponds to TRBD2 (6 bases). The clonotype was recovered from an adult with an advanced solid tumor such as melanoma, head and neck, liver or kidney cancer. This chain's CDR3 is CSTAGDSASDTQYF. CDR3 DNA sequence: TGCAGCACCGCCGGGGACTCCGCATCAGATACGCAGTATTTT.